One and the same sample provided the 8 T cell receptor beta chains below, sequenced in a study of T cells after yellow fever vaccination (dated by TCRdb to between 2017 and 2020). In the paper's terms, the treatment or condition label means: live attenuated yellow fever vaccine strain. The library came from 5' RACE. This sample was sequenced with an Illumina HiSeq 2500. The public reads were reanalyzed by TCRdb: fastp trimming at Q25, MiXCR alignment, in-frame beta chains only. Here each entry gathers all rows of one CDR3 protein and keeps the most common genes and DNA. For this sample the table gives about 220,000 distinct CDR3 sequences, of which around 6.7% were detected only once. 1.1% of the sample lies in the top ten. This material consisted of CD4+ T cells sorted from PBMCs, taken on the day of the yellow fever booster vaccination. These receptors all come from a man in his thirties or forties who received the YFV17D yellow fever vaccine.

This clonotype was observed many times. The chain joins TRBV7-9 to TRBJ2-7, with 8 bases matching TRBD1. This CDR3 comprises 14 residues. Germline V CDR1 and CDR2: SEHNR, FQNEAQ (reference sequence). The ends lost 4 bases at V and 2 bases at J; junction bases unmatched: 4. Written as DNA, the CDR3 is TGTGCCAGCAGCTCGGGGACAGGTGCCTACGAGCAGTACTTC. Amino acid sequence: CASSSGTGAYEQYF.

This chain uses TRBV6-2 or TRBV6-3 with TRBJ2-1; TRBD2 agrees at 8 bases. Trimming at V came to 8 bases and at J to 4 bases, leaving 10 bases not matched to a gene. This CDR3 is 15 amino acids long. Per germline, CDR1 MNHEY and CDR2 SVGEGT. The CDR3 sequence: CASRRGIAGYNEQFF. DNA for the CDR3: TGTGCCAGCCGCCGGGGAATAGCGGGATACAATGAGCAGTTCTTC.

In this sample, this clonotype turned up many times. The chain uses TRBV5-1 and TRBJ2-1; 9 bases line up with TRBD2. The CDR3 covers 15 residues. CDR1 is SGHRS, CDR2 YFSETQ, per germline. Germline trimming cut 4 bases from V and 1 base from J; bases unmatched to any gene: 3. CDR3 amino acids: CASSLTSGSYNEQFF. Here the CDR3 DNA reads TGCGCCAGCAGCCTTACTAGCGGGTCCTACAATGAGCAGTTCTTC. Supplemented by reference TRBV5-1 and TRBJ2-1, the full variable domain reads KAGVTQTPRYLIKTRGQQVTLSCSPISGHRSVSWYQQTPGQGLQFLFEYFSETQRNKGNFPGRFSGRQFSNSRSEMNVSTLELGDSALYLCASSLTSGSYNEQFFGPGTRLTVL.

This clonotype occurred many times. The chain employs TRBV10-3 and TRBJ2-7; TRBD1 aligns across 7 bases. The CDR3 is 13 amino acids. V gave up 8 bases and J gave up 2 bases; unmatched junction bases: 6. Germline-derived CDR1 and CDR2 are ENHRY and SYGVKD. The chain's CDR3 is CAIFRTGTYEQYF. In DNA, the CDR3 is TGTGCCATCTTCCGGACAGGTACCTACGAGCAGTACTTC.

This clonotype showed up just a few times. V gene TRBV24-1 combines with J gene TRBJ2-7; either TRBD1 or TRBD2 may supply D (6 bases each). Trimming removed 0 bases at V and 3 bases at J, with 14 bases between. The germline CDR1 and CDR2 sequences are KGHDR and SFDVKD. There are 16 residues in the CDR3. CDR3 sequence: CATSDLTGAGLYEQYF. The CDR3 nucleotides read TGTGCCACCAGTGATTTGACGGGGGCAGGGCTCTACGAGCAGTACTTC.

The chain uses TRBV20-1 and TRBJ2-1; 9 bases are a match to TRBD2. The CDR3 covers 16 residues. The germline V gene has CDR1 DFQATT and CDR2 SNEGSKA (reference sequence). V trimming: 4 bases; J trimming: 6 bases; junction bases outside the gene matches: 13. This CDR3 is CSATKLVSGRLNEQFF. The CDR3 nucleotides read TGCAGTGCTACAAAATTGGTGAGCGGGAGGCTCAATGAGCAGTTCTTC.

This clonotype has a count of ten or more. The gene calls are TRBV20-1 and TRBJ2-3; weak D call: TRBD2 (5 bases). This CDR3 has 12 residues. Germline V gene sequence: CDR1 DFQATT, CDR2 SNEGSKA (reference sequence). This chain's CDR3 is CSWRADTDTQYF. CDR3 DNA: TGCAGCTGGCGGGCGGACACAGATACGCAGTATTTT.

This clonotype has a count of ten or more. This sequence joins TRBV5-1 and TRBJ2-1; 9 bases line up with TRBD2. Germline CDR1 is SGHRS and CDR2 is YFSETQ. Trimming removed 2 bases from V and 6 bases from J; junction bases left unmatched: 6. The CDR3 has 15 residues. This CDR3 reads CASSFLAGGLNEQFF. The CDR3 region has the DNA TGCGCCAGCAGCTTTCTGGCGGGAGGGCTCAATGAGCAGTTCTTC.